These 13 T cell receptor beta chains were sequenced from one sample in a study of Graves' ophthalmopathy and Graves' hyperthyroidism. Using RNA transcripts, the TCR beta CDR3 regions were amplified. HTBI primers primed a first-round RT-PCR, and a second-round multiplex PCR followed. Using its own MiXCR run on the multiplex PCR reads, TCRdb lists one record per CDR3 protein. The repertoire holds some 400,000 distinct CDR3 sequences, with around 20% as singletons. The sequencing input was peripheral blood. The receptors come from a woman in her late teens or twenties with Graves' ophthalmopathy.

In its sample, this clonotype was seen many times. This chain connects TRBV7-2 to TRBJ2-5; 8 bases are shared with TRBD2. The CDR3 is 16 amino acids. Germline CDR1 reads SGHTA; CDR2 reads FQGNSA. Losses at the gene ends were 1 base for V and 5 bases for J; bases not matched to a gene: 9. CDR3 sequence (DNA): TGTGCCAGCAGCTTAGTAGGGAGCGGGGGTCGGGAGACCCAGTACTTC. It yields the protein CASSLVGSGGRETQYF.

At least ten counts were recorded for this clonotype. This chain uses TRBV15 with TRBJ1-2, with D unresolved. Germline V lookup: CDR1 LNHNV, CDR2 YYDKDF (reference sequence). The CDR3 length is 14 residues. V lost 1 base, J lost 5 bases, and 11 bases lay in between. The chain's CDR3 is CATSRGGSTYGYTF. As DNA, the CDR3 is TGTGCCACCAGCAGAGGAGGCAGTACTTATGGCTACACCTTC.

This clonotype was seen repeatedly, ten times or more. J is TRBJ1-1 and V is TRBV5-1; 10 bases are a match to TRBD1. Germline loops: CDR1 SGHRS, CDR2 YFSETQ. Trimming at V came to 0 bases and at J to 6 bases, leaving 8 bases not matched to a gene. The CDR3 consists of 16 residues. Written as DNA, the CDR3 is TGCGCCAGCAGCTTGGCAATGACAGGGGGCGGGGCTGAAGCTTTCTTT. It codes for CASSLAMTGGGAEAFF.

This clonotype was seen repeatedly, ten times or more. The rearrangement uses TRBV6-1 and TRBJ1-1, with TRBD1 as a possible D gene (6 bases). The V gene's germline CDR1 is MNHNS and CDR2 SASEGT. Trimming removed 3 bases at V and 2 bases at J, with 19 bases between. The CDR3 has 17 amino acids. CDR3 amino acids: CASSEPLGTSGNTEAFF. The CDR3 DNA reads as TGTGCCAGCAGTGAGCCCCTCGGGACAAGCGGAAACACTGAAGCTTTCTTT.

The V call is TRBV29-1, the J call TRBJ2-7; D may be TRBD1 (6 bases). Germline V gives CDR1 SQVTM, CDR2 ANQGSEA. This CDR3 comprises 15 residues. V lost 4 bases and J 3 bases, leaving 19 bases between the germline ends. The DNA of the CDR3 is TGCAGCGTTGTCCTCAGGGGAGTCGAGGACTACGAGCAGTACTTC. Translated, it gives CSVVLRGVEDYEQYF.

This clonotype was seen ten or more times. The chain employs TRBV5-5 and TRBJ1-1; D is uncertain. V lost 0 bases, J lost 6 bases, and 12 bases lay in between. The CDR3 sequence is 14 residues long. Germline V gives CDR1 SGHKS, CDR2 YYEKEE (reference sequence). CDR3 in DNA: TGTGCCAGCAGCTTGGGCCTCGGGAGACCTGAAGCTTTCTTT. Encoded protein: CASSLGLGRPEAFF.

This clonotype was recorded many times. This CDR3 reads CASSDLGSGQETQYF. The CDR3 DNA is TGTGCCAGCAGTGACCTGGGGAGCGGACAAGAGACCCAGTACTTC. V gene TRBV27 combines with J gene TRBJ2-5; weak D call: TRBD2 (5 bases). CDR3 length equals 15 residues. The V gene lost 5 bases and the J gene lost 2 bases, with 15 bases spanning the gap. Germline V gene sequence: CDR1 MNHEY, CDR2 SMNVEV (reference sequence).

In its sample, this clonotype was seen once. CDR3 DNA sequence: TGTGCCAGCAGTTTTGAGGAGGGGACGGATGGGCAAGAGACCCAGTACTTC. Protein product: CASSFEEGTDGQETQYF. The rearrangement links TRBV12-3 or TRBV12-4 to TRBJ2-5; D perhaps matches TRBD2 (6 bases). CDR3 size: 17 residues. The V end lost 3 bases, the J end lost 2 bases, and 19 bases lay between the germline ends.

This clonotype has a count of ten or more. The chain combines TRBV11-2 with TRBJ2-5; possibly TRBD1 for D (6 bases). This CDR3 is 15 amino acids long. The V gene lost 5 bases and the J gene lost 5 bases, with 18 bases spanning the gap. Germline-derived CDR1 and CDR2 are SGHAT and FQNNGV. The CDR3 region is CASSLRPTGSETQYF. DNA for the CDR3: TGTGCCAGCAGCCTAAGGCCAACAGGGTCCGAGACCCAGTACTTC. Complete variable domain (other parts from reference TRBV11-2 and TRBJ2-5): EAGVAQSPRYKIIEKRQSVAFWCNPISGHATLYWYQQILGQGPKLLIQFQNNGVVDDSQLPKDRFSAERLKGVDSTLKIQPAKLEDSAVYLCASSLRPTGSETQYFGPGTRLLVL.

This clonotype was counted at least ten times. The V gene is TRBV12-3 or TRBV12-4, the J gene TRBJ1-2, with 7 nucleotides matching TRBD1. V was clipped by 7 bases and J by 5 bases; unmatched bases: 4. The CDR3 sequence is 12 residues long. The CDR3 DNA is TGTGCCAGCAAGGACAGGTCTTATGGCTACACCTTC. Protein: CASKDRSYGYTF.

This clonotype was seen ten or more times. The V call is TRBV24-1, the J call TRBJ2-5, with D tentatively TRBD1 (5 bases). V was pared by 3 bases and J by 5 bases, with 12 bases between. The CDR3 is 14 amino acids. The V gene's germline CDR1 is KGHDR and CDR2 SFDVKD. The CDR3: CATSDTQGRETQYF. The CDR3 DNA reads TGTGCCACCAGTGATACCCAGGGTCGGGAGACCCAGTACTTC.

This clonotype showed up many times. This chain links TRBV11-3 with TRBJ1-5, with 7 bases identical to TRBD1. The CDR3 length is 17 residues. Germline values: CDR1 SGHNT, CDR2 YENEEA. The J segment lost 0 bases and the V segment lost 1 base, leaving 6 bases of the junction unmatched. Here the CDR3 reads CASSLVKTGNSNQPQHF. The CDR3 DNA sequence: TGTGCCAGCAGCTTAGTGAAGACAGGGAATAGCAATCAGCCCCAGCATTTT.

This clonotype occurred many times. This chain uses TRBV30 with TRBJ2-7, with D hard to call. V shed 0 bases and J shed 4 bases, with 10 bases lying between them. Germline loops: CDR1 GTSNPN, CDR2 SVGIG (reference sequence). CDR3 length equals 13 residues. The CDR3: CAWSVYGGYEQYF. In DNA, the CDR3 is TGTGCCTGGAGTGTATACGGTGGGTACGAGCAGTACTTC.